Shown below are 2 T cell receptor beta chains from a single sample sequenced in a study of tumor and adjacent non-tumor tissue in lung cancer. TCRbeta libraries were built with three rounds of nested PCR, modified from ARM-PCR. MiXCR, applied by TCRdb to the multiplex PCR reads, yields one record per CDR3 protein. The profile shows approximately 110,000 distinct CDR3 sequences, about 64% of them singletons. This sample's RNA came from whole unsorted tissue. More than 3 cm separated this lung sample from the edge of the tumor. The specimen sequenced was distant non-tumor lung tissue. All receptors come from a man in his 60s with non-small cell lung cancer.

The chain recombines TRBV12-3 or TRBV12-4 with TRBJ2-3, with TRBD2 identical over 9 bases. CDR3 length: 15 residues. Unmatched junction bases numbered 12, after V lost 4 bases and J lost 10 bases. The CDR3 nucleotides are TGTGCCAGCAGTTCAATGGGTAGCGGGGGAGAGGCGCAGTATTTT. Amino acids: CASSSMGSGGEAQYF.

In regard to this clonotype: A much bigger clone sits one base away, suggesting this may be a read error. The J gene is TRBJ2-3, the V gene TRBV5-4, with a weak D call TRBD2 (5 bases). The CDR3 length is 14 residues. In germline, CDR1 is SGHNT, CDR2 YYREEE (reference sequence). The CDR3 loop reads CASSLSGSTDTQCF. In DNA form, the CDR3 reads TGTGCCAGCAGCTTAAGCGGAAGCACAGATACGCAGTGTTTT.